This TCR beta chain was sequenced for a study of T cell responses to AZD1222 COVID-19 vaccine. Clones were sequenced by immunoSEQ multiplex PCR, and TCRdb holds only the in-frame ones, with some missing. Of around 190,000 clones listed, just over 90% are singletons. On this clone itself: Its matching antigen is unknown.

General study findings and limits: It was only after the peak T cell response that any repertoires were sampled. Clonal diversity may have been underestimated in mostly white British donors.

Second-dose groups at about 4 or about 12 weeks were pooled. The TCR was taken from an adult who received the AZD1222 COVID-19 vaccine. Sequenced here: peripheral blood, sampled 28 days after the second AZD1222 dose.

The CDR3 loop reads CASSHGADNEQFF. CDR3 nucleotides: TGTGCCAGCAGCCACGGAGCGGACAATGAGCAGTTCTTC. The V and J genes are TRBV4-2 and TRBJ2-1, with D possibly matching TRBD2 (5 bases). This CDR3 region has 13 residues. V was shortened by 3 bases and J by 5 bases, with 8 bases between the two germline ends. Germline assignment: CDR1 LGHNA and CDR2 YNFKEQ.